This T cell receptor (beta chain) was documented in a study of OX40 agonist ivuxolimab in advanced cancers. For the wider study: Ivuxolimab, which targeted the costimulatory receptor OX40 (CD134), was an agonistic, fully human IgG2 monoclonal antibody. Intravenous ivuxolimab was administered to patients every 2 weeks at six dose levels: 0.01, 0.1, 0.3, 1.5, 3 and 10 mg/kg. The paper describes the monotherapy dose-escalation part (N = 52 patients) of the phase I trial of ivuxolimab. In the dose-escalation cohort, 70% to 90% of patients were male, and the mean age was around 65 years with a range of about 20 to 80. Partial responses occurred in three dose-escalation patients, of whom one had hepatocellular carcinoma and two had cutaneous melanoma. Patients were allowed to have had prior anti-PD-1, anti-PD-L1 or anti-CTLA-4 therapy, and around 40% of the dose-escalation patients had previously received checkpoint inhibitors. Of the approximately 53 patients in dose escalation, about 19 had hepatocellular carcinoma, some 15 had melanoma, 9 had renal cell carcinoma and 9 had head and neck cancer. Peripheral TCRbeta sequencing was intended to test whether TCR sequence diversity was altered and clonal T-cell expansion was caused by ivuxolimab.

For sequencing of the TCRbeta CDR3 region, genomic DNA was extracted from the sorted cells. The immunoSEQ Assay was used for sequencing of TCRbeta CDR3 regions. Held by TCRdb, this immuneACCESS table contains in-frame sequences only and omits some clones. Under half of the omission traces to an unresolved V gene where checked; the cause of the rest is unknown. In all, the sample holds about 5,900 clones, and more than 65% of those were seen once. The biggest ten clones account for around 12% of the sample. This clone was seen a few times. Its target antigen remains unknown. Within one base of it there is no much larger clone, and no base qualities were kept. The trial excluded patients who had a history of autoimmune disease or were on systemic immunosuppression. In every dose cohort, peripheral blood was drawn for TCR sequencing at baseline, cycle 4 day 1, and cycle 7 day 1. The samples were taken from a phase I, first-in-human, multicenter, open-label dose-escalation trial of ivuxolimab. Adults with locally advanced or metastatic head and neck squamous cell, hepatocellular, melanoma or renal cell carcinoma were enrolled in the trial. Before TCR sequencing, CD4+ and CD8+ T cells were separately sorted from peripheral blood.

V is shortened by 0 bases, J by 0 bases, and the region joining them spans 9 bases. Per the germline V gene, SGDLS is the CDR1 and YYNGEE is the CDR2. The cysteine opens and the phenylalanine closes a CDR3 of 16 amino acids. The entry retains the CDR3 DNA only, 48 bases that are in frame from base 1. Beyond this particular receptor, the publication reports: The antigen specificity of the peripheral T cells that underwent clonal expansion was not determined. At doses from 0.1 to 3.0 mg/kg, clonal expansion was seen in both CD4+ and CD8+ blood T cells between baseline and week 6. Low levels of normalized T-cell clonal expansion were also seen in some patients who did not respond. On average, CD8+ T cells showed more expanded clones than CD4+ T cells after ivuxolimab. In the 0.1-3.0 mg/kg groups, partial responders were among the patients with the lowest normalized peripheral clonal expansion, particularly in CD8+ T cells.

The sequence links TRBV9 to TRBJ2-2; the D gene remains uncertain. This specimen consisted of CD4+ or CD8+ T cells sorted from blood, obtained in a trial of the OX40 agonist ivuxolimab. The sequence was collected from an adult with an advanced solid tumor such as melanoma, head and neck, liver or kidney cancer. The CDR3 corresponds to CASSVVNGANTGELFF. The bases are TGTGCCAGCAGCGTAGTAAACGGCGCGAACACCGGGGAGCTGTTTTTT.